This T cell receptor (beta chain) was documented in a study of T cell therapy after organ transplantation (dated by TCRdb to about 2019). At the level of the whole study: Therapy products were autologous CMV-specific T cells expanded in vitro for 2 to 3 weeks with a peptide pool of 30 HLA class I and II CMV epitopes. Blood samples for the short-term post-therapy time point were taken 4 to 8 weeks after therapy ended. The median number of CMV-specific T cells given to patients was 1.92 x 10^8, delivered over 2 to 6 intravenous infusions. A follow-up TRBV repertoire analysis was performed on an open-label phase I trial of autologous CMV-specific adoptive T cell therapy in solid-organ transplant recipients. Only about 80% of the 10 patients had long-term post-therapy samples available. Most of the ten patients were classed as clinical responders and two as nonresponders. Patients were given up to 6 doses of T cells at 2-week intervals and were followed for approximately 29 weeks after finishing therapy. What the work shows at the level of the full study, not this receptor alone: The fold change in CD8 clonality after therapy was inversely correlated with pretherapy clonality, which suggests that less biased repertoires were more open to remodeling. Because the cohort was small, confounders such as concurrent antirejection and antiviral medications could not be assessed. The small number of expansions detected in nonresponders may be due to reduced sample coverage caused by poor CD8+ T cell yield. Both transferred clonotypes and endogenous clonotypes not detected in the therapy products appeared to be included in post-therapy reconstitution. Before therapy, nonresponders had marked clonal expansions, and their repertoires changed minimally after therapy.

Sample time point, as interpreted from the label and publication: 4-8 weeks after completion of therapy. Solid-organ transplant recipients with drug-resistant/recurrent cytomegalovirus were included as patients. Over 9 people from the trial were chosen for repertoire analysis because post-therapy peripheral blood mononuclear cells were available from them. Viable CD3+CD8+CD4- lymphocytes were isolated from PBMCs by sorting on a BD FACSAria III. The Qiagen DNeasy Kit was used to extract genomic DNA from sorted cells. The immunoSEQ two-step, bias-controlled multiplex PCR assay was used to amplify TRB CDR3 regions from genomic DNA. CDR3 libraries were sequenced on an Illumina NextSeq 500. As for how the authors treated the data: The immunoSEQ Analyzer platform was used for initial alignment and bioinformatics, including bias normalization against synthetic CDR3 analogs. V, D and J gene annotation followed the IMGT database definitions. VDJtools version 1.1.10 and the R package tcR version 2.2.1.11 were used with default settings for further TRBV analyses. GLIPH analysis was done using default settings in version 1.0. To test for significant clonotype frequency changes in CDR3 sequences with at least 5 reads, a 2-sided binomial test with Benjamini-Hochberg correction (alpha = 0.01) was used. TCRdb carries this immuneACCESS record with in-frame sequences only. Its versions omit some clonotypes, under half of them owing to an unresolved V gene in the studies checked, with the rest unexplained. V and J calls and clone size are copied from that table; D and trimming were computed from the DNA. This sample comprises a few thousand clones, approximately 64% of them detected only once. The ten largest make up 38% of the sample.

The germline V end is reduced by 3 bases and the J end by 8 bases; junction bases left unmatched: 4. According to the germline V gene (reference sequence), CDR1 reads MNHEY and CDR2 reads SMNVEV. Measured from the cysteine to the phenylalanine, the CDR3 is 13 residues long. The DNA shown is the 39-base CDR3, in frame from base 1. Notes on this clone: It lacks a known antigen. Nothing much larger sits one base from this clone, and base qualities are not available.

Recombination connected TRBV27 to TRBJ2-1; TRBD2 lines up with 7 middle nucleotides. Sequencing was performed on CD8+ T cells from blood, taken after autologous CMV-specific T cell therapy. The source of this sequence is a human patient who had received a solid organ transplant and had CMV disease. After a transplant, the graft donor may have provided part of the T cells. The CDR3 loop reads CASSFLSGHEQFF. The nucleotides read TGTGCCAGCAGTTTTCTTAGCGGGCATGAGCAGTTCTTC.